This TCR beta chain originates from a study of blood T cell repertoires in COVID-19. Overall study: Italy, Spain and the United States were the sources of the convalescent and acute COVID-19 samples. Sources were T cells, B-cell-depleted T cells, or PBMCs; the material itself was cDNA or gDNA.

Cohort 3 recovered donors had two negative PCRs, clearance, or symptom resolution. V shed 2 bases and J shed 0 bases, with 8 bases lying between them. The CDR3 contains 15 residues. Germline-derived CDR1 and CDR2 are KGHSH and LQKENI. Original processing methods: Amplifying reference gene primers gave estimates of nucleated cell counts. Here immunoSEQ multiplex PCR was the method, and the copy in TCRdb shows in-frame clones only, minus some. That table supplies the V and J calls and clone size; D and trimming were determined from the DNA. The sample holds some 130,000 clones, roughly 78% seen once. The receptor was derived from a woman aged 45-60 years who had recovered from COVID-19. The chain has TRBV18 and TRBJ2-1; D gene ambiguous. Sequenced material: PBMCs or T cells enriched from blood (not recorded which). The CDR3 sequence: CASSPLASSYNEQFF. DNA for the CDR3: TGTGCCAGCTCACCATTGGCCTCCTCCTACAATGAGCAGTTCTTC.